One and the same sample provided the 8 T cell receptor beta chains below, sequenced in a study of T cells in localized non-small cell lung cancer. Only in-frame clones appear in the TCRdb table, and some are missing; sequencing was by immunoSEQ multiplex PCR. The table has approximately 2,000 clones, about a third seen once; the top ten hold less than 25%. Sample: lung tumor tissue, taken before any cancer treatment. These receptors came from a female donor older than 55 with stage I lung adenocarcinoma.

This rearrangement joins TRBV19 to TRBJ1-1, with 7 positions matching TRBD1. Germline assignment: CDR1 LNHDA and CDR2 SQIVND (reference sequence). The CDR3 consists of 12 residues. Trimming removed 11 bases from V and 7 bases from J; junction bases left unmatched: 10. CDR3 region: CASKTGSFEAFF. CDR3 nucleotide sequence: TGTGCCTCGAAGACAGGGAGTTTTGAAGCTTTCTTT.

CDR3 bases: TGTGCCAGCACAGTCCAGGGGGCGTTCACCGGGGAGCTGTTTTTT. Translating it yields CASTVQGAFTGELFF. The chain carries TRBV28 and TRBJ2-2; TRBD1 matches at 8 bases. CDR1 and CDR2 from the germline V gene are MDHEN and SYDVKM. The CDR3 runs 15 residues. Trimming at V came to 7 bases and at J to 4 bases, leaving 8 bases not matched to a gene.

By share, this clone ranks as medium-sized. CDR3 sequence (DNA): TGTGCCAGCGGCACGGGACAGCTTAATTCACCCCTCCACTTT. This translates into CASGTGQLNSPLHF. V and J are TRBV7-1 and TRBJ1-6, with TRBD1 identical over 7 bases. TRBV7-1 is recorded as an ORF, its role being uncertain. V lost 8 bases and J lost 6; bases outside the gene matches: 7. The CDR3 spans 14 residues.

The V and J genes are TRBV11-3 and TRBJ2-1, with 12 nucleotides matching TRBD2. Germline CDR1 and CDR2: SGHNT and YENEEA. V trimming: 5 bases; J trimming: 0 bases; junction bases outside the gene matches: 8. The CDR3 contains 18 residues. CDR3 loop: CASSPLLLAGGSYNEQFF. The CDR3 nucleotides read TGTGCCAGCAGCCCATTGCTACTAGCGGGGGGCTCCTACAATGAGCAGTTCTTC.

The chain employs TRBV19 and TRBJ2-5, with D hard to call. Germline V gives CDR1 LNHDA, CDR2 SQIVND (reference sequence). CDR3 size: 14 residues. V gave up 3 bases and J gave up 5 bases, with 13 bases separating them. CDR3 in amino acids: CASSIAPETETQYF. The CDR3, as DNA: TGTGCCAGTAGTATTGCCCCAGAGACGGAGACCCAGTACTTC.

This clone was seen only a few times. The V and J genes are TRBV9 and TRBJ2-7; TRBD1 agrees at 7 bases. This CDR3 has 12 amino acids. V trimming: 7 bases; J trimming: 6 bases; junction bases outside the gene matches: 7. CDR1 and CDR2 (germline): SGDLS, YYNGEE. The CDR3 DNA sequence: TGTGCCAGCGGGATTCCAGGGGGCGAGCAGTACTTC. It specifies CASGIPGGEQYF.

The J gene is TRBJ1-1, the V gene TRBV6-8, with 9 bases matching TRBD1. CDR3 length equals 17 residues. Germline V gene lookup returns CDR1 MNHGY and CDR2 SAAAGT. V was pared by 7 bases and J by 2 bases, with 14 bases of the junction left unmatched. This chain's CDR3 is CASTSHNPGQGNTEAFF. The DNA of the CDR3 is TGTGCCAGCACGAGCCACAATCCGGGACAGGGAAACACTGAAGCTTTCTTT.

This clone was seen a handful of times. The chain joins TRBV6-8 to TRBJ2-3; a weak D match, TRBD2 (6 bases). Germline V gene data show CDR1 as MNHGY and CDR2 as SAAAGT. This CDR3 spans 17 amino acids. V gave up 3 bases and J gave up 1 base, with 17 bases separating them. The CDR3 reads CASSYAPEGGGTDTQYF. The CDR3 DNA reads TGTGCCAGCAGTTATGCCCCCGAGGGAGGAGGCACAGATACGCAGTATTTT.